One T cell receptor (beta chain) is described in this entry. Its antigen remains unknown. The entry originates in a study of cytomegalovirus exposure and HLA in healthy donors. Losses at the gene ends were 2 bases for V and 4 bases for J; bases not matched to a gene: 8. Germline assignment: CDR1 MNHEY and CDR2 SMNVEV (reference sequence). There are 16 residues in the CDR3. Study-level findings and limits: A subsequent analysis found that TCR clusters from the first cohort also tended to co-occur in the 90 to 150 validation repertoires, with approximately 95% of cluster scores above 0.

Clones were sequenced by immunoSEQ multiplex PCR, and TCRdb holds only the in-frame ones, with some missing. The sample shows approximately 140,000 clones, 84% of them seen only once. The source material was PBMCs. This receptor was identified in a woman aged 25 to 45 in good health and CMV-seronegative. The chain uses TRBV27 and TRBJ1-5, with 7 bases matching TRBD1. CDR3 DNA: TGTGCCAGCAGTTTAAGTAGTGGGACAGCGAATCAGCCCCAGCATTTT. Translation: CASSLSSGTANQPQHF.